This T cell receptor (beta chain) was profiled in a study of blood T cell repertoires in COVID-19. The overall study: COVID-19 samples collected from the United States, Italy and Spain covered acute and convalescent phases. T cells, B-cell-depleted T cells, or PBMCs provided the cDNA or gDNA that served as material.

The V gene end was trimmed by 2 bases and the J gene end by 3 bases; junction bases not matched to a gene: 15. The germline V gene encodes CDR1 ENHRY and CDR2 SYGVKD. The CDR3 is 20 residues long. How the authors handled the data: Amplification with reference gene primers provided the estimates of nucleated cell counts. Generated by immunoSEQ multiplex PCR, the TCRdb table keeps only in-frame clones and is missing some. That table supplies the V and J calls and clone size; D and trimming were determined from the DNA. This sample has roughly 250,000 clones, with roughly 80% found just once. The TCR was taken from a woman in her sixties or seventies with active or convalescent COVID-19. V gene TRBV10-3 combines with J gene TRBJ2-3; 12 nucleotides line up with TRBD2. Specimen: peripheral blood. CDR3 coding DNA: TGTGCCATCAGTGAGCCCCGGACTAAGACTAGCGGGGGAAGAACAGATACGCAGTATTTT. This codes for CAISEPRTKTSGGRTDTQYF.